The 29 T cell receptor beta chains listed next were all sequenced from one sample in a study of T-cell reconstitution after alpha-beta-depleted transplantation in children. Unique molecular identifiers were built into the TCRbeta library. TCRdb re-called the PCR reads through MiXCR, storing one row per CDR3 protein. The data show about 610,000 distinct CDR3 sequences, with roughly a tenth seen just once and less than 5% held by the top ten. The material was PBMCs from the stem cell graft donor, obtained from the stem cell graft. The receptors stem from a human donor who donated a stem cell graft to a child with acute myeloid leukemia.

The gene calls are TRBV5-1 and TRBJ2-3; 10 nucleotides line up with TRBD2. V was clipped by 4 bases and J by 0 bases; unmatched bases: 8. Germline V gene sequence: CDR1 SGHRS, CDR2 YFSETQ. The CDR3 runs to 17 residues. The CDR3: CASSPGLAYDSTDTQYF. The CDR3 region has the DNA TGCGCCAGCAGCCCGGGACTAGCGTACGATAGCACAGATACGCAGTATTTT.

This chain joins TRBV7-9 and TRBJ2-5; D possibly corresponds to TRBD1 (6 bases). This CDR3 is 14 amino acids long. Germline V gives CDR1 SEHNR, CDR2 FQNEAQ (reference sequence). Trimming pared 1 base from V and 5 bases from J, leaving 11 bases between. The CDR3 bases are TGTGCCAGCAGCTTAGAGGGGGTGGGCGAGACCCAGTACTTC. Protein: CASSLEGVGETQYF.

Comments on this clonotype: This may be a read error: a much more frequent sequence differs by one nucleotide. The rearrangement uses TRBV2 and TRBJ1-1; 8 nucleotides line up with TRBD1. Germline CDR1 is SNHLY and CDR2 is FYNNEI. The length of the CDR3 is 15 residues. The CDR3, as DNA: TGTGCCTGCAGTGCAAGTACAGGGGGTAGGCCTGAAGCTTTCTTT. This gives the protein CACSASTGGRPEAFF.

This clonotype occurred many times. J is TRBJ1-1 and V is TRBV20-1, with a possible D match to TRBD1 (5 bases). The germline gives CDR1 DFQATT, CDR2 SNEGSKA (reference sequence). Trimming took 4 bases from V and 3 from J, leaving 15 bases between them. CDR3 size: 14 residues. CDR3 bases: TGCAGTGCTATTGAAGAGTGGGGCTACACTGAAGCTTTCTTT. It is translated as CSAIEEWGYTEAFF.

This clonotype was detected only a few times. The chain has TRBV20-1 and TRBJ2-7; 11 nucleotides agree with TRBD2. The CDR3 has 14 amino acids. The junction had 3 bases not matched to a gene; V was cut back by 4 bases and J by 1 base. CDR1 DFQATT and CDR2 SNEGSKA come from the germline V gene (reference sequence). DNA of the CDR3: TGCAGTGCTAAACTAGCGGGAGCGTCCTACGAGCAGTACTTC. Encoded protein: CSAKLAGASYEQYF.

This clonotype was counted between two and nine times. The chain couples TRBV30 to TRBJ2-3, with D possibly being TRBD1 (5 bases). CDR3 size: 12 residues. Trimming cost V 5 bases and J 6 bases, with 12 bases left between them. Germline CDR1 is GTSNPN and CDR2 is SVGIG (reference sequence). The CDR3 nucleotides are TGTGCCTGGGGACACTCGAGGGATACGCAGTATTTT. This codes for CAWGHSRDTQYF.

This clonotype was seen ten or more times. V is TRBV29-1 and J is TRBJ2-1; 14 bases fit TRBD2. In germline, CDR1 is SQVTM, CDR2 ANQGSEA. The trim removed 1 base at V and 0 bases at J, leaving 8 bases unmatched. CDR3 length: 19 residues. The CDR3 protein is CSVEVGLAGGPSSYNEQFF. CDR3 bases: TGCAGCGTTGAAGTCGGACTAGCGGGAGGACCGAGCTCCTACAATGAGCAGTTCTTC.

This clonotype showed up just a few times. The chain carries TRBV3-1 and TRBJ2-1; 12 nucleotides match TRBD2. J was trimmed by 10 bases and V by 4 bases; bases with no gene match: 8. Germline CDR1 and CDR2: LGHDT and YNNKEL (reference sequence). The CDR3 sequence is 15 residues long. CDR3 sequence reads: CASSPTSGRFWEQFF. The CDR3 DNA reads as TGTGCCAGCAGCCCTACTAGCGGGAGGTTCTGGGAGCAGTTCTTC.

The chain couples TRBV29-1 to TRBJ1-1; the D is unclear. This CDR3 spans 12 amino acids. Germline CDR1 and CDR2: SQVTM and ANQGSEA. Trimming pared 5 bases from V and 4 bases from J, leaving 11 bases between. The CDR3: CSVSKQRTEAFF. The CDR3, as DNA: TGCAGCGTTTCCAAACAGCGCACTGAAGCTTTCTTT.

This clonotype was counted many times. The chain combines TRBV5-1 with TRBJ2-3; 16 nucleotides agree with TRBD2. Trimming took 3 bases from V and 4 from J; bases not matched to a gene: 8. Germline values: CDR1 SGHRS, CDR2 YFSETQ. This CDR3 spans 18 amino acids. The CDR3 region is CASSWTGTSGRVADTQYF. In DNA, the CDR3 is TGCGCCAGCAGCTGGACTGGGACTAGCGGGAGGGTAGCAGATACGCAGTATTTT.

This clonotype was observed at least ten times. This chain uses TRBV6-5 with TRBJ2-3; the D is unclear. The length of the CDR3 is 14 residues. CDR1 MNHEY and CDR2 SVGAGI come from the germline V gene. V was clipped by 0 bases and J by 6 bases, with 10 bases between them. CDR3 residues: CASSYSAHRDTQYF. DNA for the CDR3: TGTGCCAGCAGTTACTCGGCGCACCGGGATACGCAGTATTTT.

The J gene is TRBJ1-1, the V gene TRBV5-1; D unresolved. The CDR3 contains 13 residues. The germline V and J ends were trimmed by 7 bases and 4 bases, with 14 bases remaining between them. Germline loops: CDR1 SGHRS, CDR2 YFSETQ. In DNA form, the CDR3 reads TGCGCCAGCCGCCATTATGTAGGCACTGAAGCTTTCTTT. Translation gives CASRHYVGTEAFF. Full variable domain (rest looked up from reference TRBV5-1 and TRBJ1-1): KAGVTQTPRYLIKTRGQQVTLSCSPISGHRSVSWYQQTPGQGLQFLFEYFSETQRNKGNFPGRFSGRQFSNSRSEMNVSTLELGDSALYLCASRHYVGTEAFFGQGTRLTVV.

The chain links TRBV29-1 to TRBJ2-5; D is undetermined. Trimming left V 7 bases short and J 4 bases short, with 10 bases between. CDR1 and CDR2 (germline): SQVTM, ANQGSEA. The CDR3 sequence is 11 residues long. The CDR3 sequence is CSALFRETQYF. CDR3 DNA sequence: TGCAGCGCCCTATTTCGAGAGACCCAGTACTTC.

The chain links TRBV7-2 to TRBJ2-3; TRBD2 matches 12 bases. The CDR3 length is 17 residues. V trimming: 1 base; J trimming: 6 bases; junction bases outside the gene matches: 8. Looked up from germline, CDR1 is SGHTA and CDR2 is FQGNSA. In nucleotides, the CDR3 is TGTGCCAGCAGCTTAGTGGCTAGCGGGAGGGCCGTGGATACGCAGTATTTT. Translated: CASSLVASGRAVDTQYF.

This clonotype was detected ten times or more. This chain uses TRBV12-3 or TRBV12-4 with TRBJ2-7; D call uncertain. CDR3 length: 13 amino acids. With 6 bases removed from V and 3 bases from J, the gap between germline ends came to 12 bases. CDR3 region: CASSLGSYYEQYF. The DNA of the CDR3 is TGTGCCAGCAGCCTAGGCAGTTACTACGAGCAGTACTTC.

This clonotype was seen ten or more times. V and J are TRBV12-3 or TRBV12-4 and TRBJ2-1, with TRBD1 matching 10 bases. The CDR3 length is 16 residues. The ends lost 3 bases at V and 5 bases at J; junction bases unmatched: 7. The CDR3 nucleotides are TGTGCCAGCAGTTTCTTCCGGGACAGGGGAAACAATGAGCAGTTCTTC. This encodes CASSFFRDRGNNEQFF.

There are many counts of this clonotype. The V call is TRBV24-1, the J call TRBJ2-3; D is uncertain. The V gene lost 3 bases and the J gene lost 4 bases, with 7 bases spanning the gap. The CDR3 has 13 residues. Germline loops: CDR1 KGHDR, CDR2 SFDVKD. The CDR3 is CATSDGAPDTQYF. CDR3 in DNA: TGTGCCACCAGTGATGGAGCTCCAGATACGCAGTATTTT.

This clonotype has a handful of counts. The gene calls are TRBV20-1 and TRBJ2-3, with D maybe TRBD2 (6 bases). Between the trimmed V and J ends, which lost 4 bases and 0 bases, there was a span of 11 bases. The germline gives CDR1 DFQATT, CDR2 SNEGSKA (reference sequence). The CDR3 has 14 residues. This CDR3 is CSANPSASTDTQYF. The DNA for the CDR3 is TGCAGTGCTAATCCTAGCGCCAGCACAGATACGCAGTATTTT.

This sequence joins TRBV4-3 and TRBJ2-7; TRBD2 might be the D (6 bases). The V gene's germline CDR1 is LGHNA and CDR2 YSLEER. The length of the CDR3 is 14 residues. The germline V and J ends were trimmed by 3 bases and 5 bases, with 14 bases remaining between them. CDR3 in DNA: TGCGCCAGCAGCCACGGGGACTCCGTAGACGAGCAGTACTTC. Amino acid sequence: CASSHGDSVDEQYF.

This clonotype was observed at least ten times. The V call is TRBV5-1, the J call TRBJ2-1; D unresolved. Germline CDR1 reads SGHRS; CDR2 reads YFSETQ. The CDR3 extends over 14 amino acids. Trimming left V 4 bases short and J 0 bases short, with 8 bases between. This chain's CDR3 is CASSAASSYNEQFF. The CDR3 DNA follows: TGCGCCAGCAGCGCGGCTTCCTCCTACAATGAGCAGTTCTTC. The whole variable domain, filled in from reference TRBV5-1 and TRBJ2-1, reads KAGVTQTPRYLIKTRGQQVTLSCSPISGHRSVSWYQQTPGQGLQFLFEYFSETQRNKGNFPGRFSGRQFSNSRSEMNVSTLELGDSALYLCASSAASSYNEQFFGPGTRLTVL.

The V call is TRBV9, the J call TRBJ1-2, with 7 bases aligning to TRBD1. J lost 0 bases, V lost 0 bases, and 11 bases had no gene match. This CDR3 is 18 amino acids long. From germline, CDR1 is SGDLS and CDR2 YYNGEE. The chain's CDR3 is CASSVGGKGTEANYGYTF. The CDR3 DNA follows: TGTGCCAGCAGCGTAGGAGGAAAAGGGACAGAGGCTAACTATGGCTACACCTTC.

This clonotype was counted at least ten times. The chain employs TRBV12-3 or TRBV12-4 and TRBJ2-5, with TRBD2 matching over 10 bases. V dropped 8 bases and J dropped 2; count of bases not matched to a gene: 11. There are 16 residues in the CDR3. Here the CDR3 DNA reads TGTGCCAGCGGGTTCAGAGCGGGAGGGGATCAAGAGACCCAGTACTTC. Its translation is CASGFRAGGDQETQYF.

The rearrangement links TRBV7-8 to TRBJ2-5; possibly TRBD2 for D (6 bases). The CDR3 is 13 residues long. Germline V CDR1 and CDR2: SGHVS, FQNEAQ. V was trimmed by 1 base and J by 12 bases, leaving 15 bases between them. Written as DNA, the CDR3 is TGTGCCAGCAGCTTAGGGGGTCGGGAGATTGAGTACTTC. This translates into CASSLGGREIEYF. Using reference TRBV7-8 and TRBJ2-5 for the parts outside the CDR3, the full variable domain is GAGVSQSPRYKVAKRGQDVALRCDPISGHVSLFWYQQALGQGPEFLTYFQNEAQLDKSGLPSDRFFAERPEGSVSTLKIQRTQQEDSAVYLCASSLGGREIEYFGPGTRLLVL.

This clonotype has just a few counts. The chain is built from TRBV14 and TRBJ2-1, with D maybe TRBD2 (5 bases). The V and J ends lost 0 bases and 1 base respectively, with 19 bases between them. Germline CDR1 reads SGHDN; CDR2 reads FVKESK. CDR3 length: 19 residues. The CDR3 DNA reads as TGTGCCAGCAGCCAAGATCTTGGAGGCTTGGGTTTTTCCTACAATGAGCAGTTCTTC. As protein: CASSQDLGGLGFSYNEQFF.

This clonotype was recorded many times. This chain connects TRBV6-1 to TRBJ2-3; 13 nucleotides agree with TRBD2. The CDR3 is 15 amino acids. Germline-derived CDR1 and CDR2 are MNHNS and SASEGT. V was clipped by 10 bases and J by 4 bases; unmatched bases: 8. CDR3 sequence (DNA): TGTGCCACGACGTGGACTAGCGGGAGCGCAGATACGCAGTATTTT. Its translation is CATTWTSGSADTQYF.

A remark on this clonotype: One end of the junction is discordant with germline, which a read error may explain. The chain couples TRBV15 to TRBJ2-5, with 11 bases fitting TRBD2. CDR3 length: 17 residues. The germline gives CDR1 LNHNV, CDR2 YYDKDF (reference sequence). DNA for the CDR3: TGTGCCACCAGAAGAGGCACTAGCGGGAGCCGGGGGGAGACCCAGTATTTC. Amino acids: CATRRGTSGSRGETQYF.

This chain uses TRBV28 with TRBJ2-7; no clear D gene. CDR1 MDHEN and CDR2 SYDVKM come from the germline V gene. Trimming left V 2 bases short and J 6 bases short, with 14 bases between. CDR3 length: 14 residues. CDR3 protein: CASSLIGPSREQYF. CDR3 coding DNA: TGTGCCAGCAGTTTAATCGGGCCGTCCCGCGAGCAGTACTTC.

This clonotype has ten or more counts. The chain carries TRBV5-1 and TRBJ1-1; D may be TRBD1 (5 bases). Deletions cut 2 bases from V and 0 bases from J, with 26 bases between. Per the germline V gene, CDR1 is SGHRS and CDR2 is YFSETQ. The CDR3 spans 20 residues. DNA for the CDR3: TGCGCCAGCAGCTTAACACAGCTCGGGGCCCTCCTTCAGATGAACACTGAAGCTTTCTTT. Its protein product is CASSLTQLGALLQMNTEAFF.

This clonotype came up a few times. V gene TRBV7-2 combines with J gene TRBJ2-3, with 15 bases identical to TRBD2. This CDR3 comprises 17 residues. The junction had 11 bases not matched to a gene; V was cut back by 8 bases and J by 5 bases. In germline, CDR1 is SGHTA, CDR2 FQGNSA. The DNA for the CDR3 is TGTGCCAGCTCGGATGGGACTAGCGGGAGGTTGGTAGATACGCAGTATTTT. Residues: CASSDGTSGRLVDTQYF.